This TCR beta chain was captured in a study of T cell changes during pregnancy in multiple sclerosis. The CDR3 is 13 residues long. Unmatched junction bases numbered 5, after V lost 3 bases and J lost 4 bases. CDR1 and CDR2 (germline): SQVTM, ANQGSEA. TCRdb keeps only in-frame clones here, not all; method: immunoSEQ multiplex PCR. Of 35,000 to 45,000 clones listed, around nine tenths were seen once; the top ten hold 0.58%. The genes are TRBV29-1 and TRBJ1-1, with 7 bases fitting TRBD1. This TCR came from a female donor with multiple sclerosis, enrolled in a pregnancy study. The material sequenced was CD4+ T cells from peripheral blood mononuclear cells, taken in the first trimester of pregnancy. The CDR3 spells CSVDRGPSTEAFF. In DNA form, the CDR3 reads TGCAGCGTTGATAGGGGGCCGAGCACTGAAGCTTTCTTT.